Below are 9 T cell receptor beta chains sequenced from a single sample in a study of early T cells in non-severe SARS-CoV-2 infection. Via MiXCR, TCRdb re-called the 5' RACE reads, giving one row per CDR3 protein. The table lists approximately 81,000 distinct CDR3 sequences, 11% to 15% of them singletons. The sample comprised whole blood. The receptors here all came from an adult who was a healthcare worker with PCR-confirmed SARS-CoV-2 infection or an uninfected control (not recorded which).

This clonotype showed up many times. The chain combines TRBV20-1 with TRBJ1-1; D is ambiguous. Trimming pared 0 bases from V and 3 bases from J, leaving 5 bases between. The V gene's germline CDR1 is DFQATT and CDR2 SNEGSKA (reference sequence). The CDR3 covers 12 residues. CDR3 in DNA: TGCAGTGCTAGAGATCGCCACACTGAAGCTTTCTTT. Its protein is CSARDRHTEAFF.

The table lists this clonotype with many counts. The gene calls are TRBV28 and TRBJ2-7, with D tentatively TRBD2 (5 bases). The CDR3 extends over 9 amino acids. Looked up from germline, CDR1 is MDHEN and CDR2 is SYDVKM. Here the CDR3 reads CASGYEQYF. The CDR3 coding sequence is TGTGCGAGCGGCTACGAGCAGTACTTC.

Here the CDR3 reads CASSVGLTSTDTQYF. In nucleotides, the CDR3 is TGTGCCAGCAGCGTAGGGCTTACTAGCACAGATACGCAGTATTTT. The chain uses TRBV9 and TRBJ2-3, with D hard to call. V was pared by 0 bases and J by 0 bases, with 8 bases between. The V gene's germline CDR1 is SGDLS and CDR2 YYNGEE. CDR3 size: 15 residues.

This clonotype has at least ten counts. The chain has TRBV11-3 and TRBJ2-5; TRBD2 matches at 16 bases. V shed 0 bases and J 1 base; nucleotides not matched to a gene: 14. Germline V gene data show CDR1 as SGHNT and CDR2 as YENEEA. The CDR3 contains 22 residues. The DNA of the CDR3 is TGTGCCAGCAGCTTAGACGGCTACCTCGGGACTAGCGGGGGGGCGTGCCAAGAGACCCAGTACTTC. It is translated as CASSLDGYLGTSGGACQETQYF.

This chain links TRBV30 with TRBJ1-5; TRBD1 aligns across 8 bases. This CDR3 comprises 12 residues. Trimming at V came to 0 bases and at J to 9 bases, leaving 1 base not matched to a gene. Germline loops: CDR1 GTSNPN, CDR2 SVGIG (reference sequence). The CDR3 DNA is TGTGCCTGGAGTGTACAGGGGGGGCCCCAGCATTTT. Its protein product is CAWSVQGGPQHF.

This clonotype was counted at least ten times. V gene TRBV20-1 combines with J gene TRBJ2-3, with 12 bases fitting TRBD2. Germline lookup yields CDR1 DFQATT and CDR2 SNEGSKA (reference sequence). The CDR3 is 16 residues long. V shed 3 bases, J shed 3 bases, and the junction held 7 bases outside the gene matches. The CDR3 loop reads CSASVPSGRATDTQYF. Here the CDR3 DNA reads TGCAGTGCTAGCGTCCCTAGCGGGAGGGCTACAGATACGCAGTATTTT.

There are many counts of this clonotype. In DNA, the CDR3 is TGCAGTGCAGGGCGGGGCTCCACAGATACGCAGTATTTT. It encodes CSAGRGSTDTQYF. The chain couples TRBV20-1 to TRBJ2-3, with D possibly being TRBD2 (6 bases). CDR3 length: 13 residues. Germline values: CDR1 DFQATT, CDR2 SNEGSKA (reference sequence). V lost 6 bases and J 2 bases, leaving 12 bases between the germline ends.

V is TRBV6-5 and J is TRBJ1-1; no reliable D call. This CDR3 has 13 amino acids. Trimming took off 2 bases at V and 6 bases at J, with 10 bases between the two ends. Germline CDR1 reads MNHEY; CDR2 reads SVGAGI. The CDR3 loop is CASSYGRGPEAFF. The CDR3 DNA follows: TGTGCCAGCAGTTACGGTCGAGGCCCTGAAGCTTTCTTT.

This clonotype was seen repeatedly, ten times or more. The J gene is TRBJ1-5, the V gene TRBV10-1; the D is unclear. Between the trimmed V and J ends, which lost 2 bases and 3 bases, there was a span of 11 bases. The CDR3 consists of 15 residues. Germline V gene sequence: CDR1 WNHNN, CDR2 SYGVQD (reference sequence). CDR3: CASSEQSQDNQPQHF. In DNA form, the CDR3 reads TGCGCCAGCAGTGAGCAAAGTCAGGACAATCAGCCCCAGCATTTT.